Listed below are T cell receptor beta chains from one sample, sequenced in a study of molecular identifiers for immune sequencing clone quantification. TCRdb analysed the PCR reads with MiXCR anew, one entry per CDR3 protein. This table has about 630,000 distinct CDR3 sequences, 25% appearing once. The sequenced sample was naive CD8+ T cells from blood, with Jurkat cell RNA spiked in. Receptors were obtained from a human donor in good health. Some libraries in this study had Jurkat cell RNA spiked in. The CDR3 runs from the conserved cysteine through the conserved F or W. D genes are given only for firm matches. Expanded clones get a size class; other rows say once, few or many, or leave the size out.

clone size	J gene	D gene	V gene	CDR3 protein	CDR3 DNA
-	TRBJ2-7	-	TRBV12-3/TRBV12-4	CASSVTGNEQYF	TGTGCCAGCAGTGTCACAGGGAACGAGCAGTACTTC
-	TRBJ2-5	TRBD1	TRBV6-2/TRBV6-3	CASSYTPGTGGGLTQYF	TGTGCCAGCAGTTACACCCCCGGGACAGGGGGGGGACTGACCCAGTACTTC
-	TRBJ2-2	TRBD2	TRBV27	CASTSGLAATGELFF	TGTGCCAGCACCTCCGGGCTAGCGGCGACCGGGGAGCTGTTTTTT
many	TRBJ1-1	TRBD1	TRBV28	CASSRQGASTEAFF	TGTGCCAGCAGTCGACAGGGGGCGAGTACTGAAGCTTTCTTT
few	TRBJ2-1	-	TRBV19	CASSILSSSYNEQFF	TGTGCCAGTAGTATTCTTAGCAGCTCCTACAATGAGCAGTTCTTC
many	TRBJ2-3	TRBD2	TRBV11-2	CASLAGFTDTQYF	TGTGCCAGTTTAGCGGGGTTCACAGATACGCAGTATTTT
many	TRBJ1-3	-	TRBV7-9	CASSSTPGDSGNTIYF	TGTGCCAGCAGCTCAACTCCAGGGGACTCTGGAAACACCATATATTTT
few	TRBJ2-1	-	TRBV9	CASSVHGQQNNEQFF	TGTGCCAGCAGCGTCCACGGACAGCAAAACAATGAGCAGTTCTTC
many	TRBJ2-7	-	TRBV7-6	CASSLSPGISVEQYF	TGTGCCAGCAGCTTAAGTCCGGGGATAAGTGTCGAGCAGTACTTC
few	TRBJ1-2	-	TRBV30	CAWDRDDGGYTF	TGTGCCTGGGACCGGGACGACGGTGGCTACACCTTC
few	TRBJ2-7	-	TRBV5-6	CASSLGGTVSYEQYF	TGTGCCAGCAGCTTGGGGGGGACCGTCTCCTACGAGCAGTACTTC
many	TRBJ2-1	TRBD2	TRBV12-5	CASGLAGVSEQFF	TGTGCTAGTGGACTAGCGGGAGTAAGTGAGCAGTTCTTC
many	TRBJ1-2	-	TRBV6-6	CASSYSKTHDAYGYTF	TGTGCCAGCAGTTACTCGAAGACACATGACGCGTATGGCTACACCTTC
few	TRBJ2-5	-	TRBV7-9	CASSAGHQETQYF	TGTGCCAGCAGCGCGGGACACCAAGAGACCCAGTACTTC
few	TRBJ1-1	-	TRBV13	CASSPAWMNTEAFF	TGTGCCAGCAGCCCCGCCTGGATGAACACTGAAGCTTTCTTT
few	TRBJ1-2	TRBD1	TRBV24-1	CATTGTEGYGYTF	TGTGCCACAACCGGGACAGAAGGCTATGGCTACACCTTC
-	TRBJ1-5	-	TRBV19	CASSIFQYSNQPQHF	TGTGCCAGTAGTATATTTCAGTATAGCAATCAGCCCCAGCATTTT
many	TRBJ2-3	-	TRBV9	CASSVTGTTDTQYF	TGTGCCAGCAGCGTAACAGGTACCACAGATACGCAGTATTTT
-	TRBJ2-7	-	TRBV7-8	CASSSHGQPYEQYF	TGTGCCAGCAGCTCCCACGGGCAGCCCTACGAGCAGTACTTC
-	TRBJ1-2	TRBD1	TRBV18	CASSLQILTGDPGGYTF	TGTGCCAGCTCCCTGCAAATATTGACAGGGGACCCAGGAGGCTACACCTTC
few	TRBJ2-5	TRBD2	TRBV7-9	CASSLTSGSLGETQYF	TGTGCCAGCAGCTTAACTAGCGGGAGTCTTGGAGAGACCCAGTACTTC
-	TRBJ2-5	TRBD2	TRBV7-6	CASSSLKTSGQKETQYF	TGTGCCAGCAGCTCGCTCAAGACTAGCGGGCAGAAAGAGACCCAGTACTTC
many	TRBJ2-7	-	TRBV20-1	CSARSRGAQLSYEQYF	TGCAGTGCTAGAAGTCGGGGGGCTCAGTTGTCCTACGAGCAGTACTTC
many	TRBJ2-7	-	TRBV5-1	CASSLAGFGEQYF	TGCGCCAGCAGCTTGGCGGGATTCGGCGAGCAGTACTTC
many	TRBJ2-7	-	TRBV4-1	CASSQGTDEQYF	TGCGCCAGCAGCCAAGGGACGGATGAGCAGTACTTC
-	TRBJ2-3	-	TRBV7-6	CASSPWTETDTQYF	TGTGCCAGCAGCCCTTGGACCGAGACAGATACGCAGTATTTT
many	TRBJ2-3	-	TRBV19	CASSIDAPLGTLSTDTQYF	TGTGCCAGTAGTATAGATGCCCCCCTCGGAACGCTTAGCACAGATACGCAGTATTTT
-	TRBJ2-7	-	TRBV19	CASTAFRGNSYEQYF	TGTGCCAGTACAGCTTTCAGGGGCAATTCCTACGAGCAGTACTTC
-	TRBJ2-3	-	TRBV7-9	CASPLYQSTDTQYF	TGTGCCAGCCCACTCTATCAAAGCACAGATACGCAGTATTTT
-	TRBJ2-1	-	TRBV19	CANTPSSYNEQFF	TGTGCCAATACACCGAGCTCCTACAATGAGCAGTTCTTC
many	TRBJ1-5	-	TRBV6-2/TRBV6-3	CASSPWDLNQPQHF	TGTGCCAGCAGCCCCTGGGACCTTAATCAGCCCCAGCATTTT